This T cell receptor (beta chain) was captured in a study of cytomegalovirus exposure and HLA in healthy donors. Regarding the study as a whole: Certain indistinguishable V segments, among them TRBV6-2 and TRBV6-3, were excluded. Later analysis reportedly placed an Asian-associated ancestry cluster below the roughly 630-donor mean in N-insertions. Sequences of the TCR beta chain were said to predict the HLA-A and HLA-B alleles of most subjects accurately.

The V gene's germline CDR1 is LNHDA and CDR2 SQIVND (reference sequence). This CDR3 has 15 residues. Trimming removed 4 bases from V and 0 bases from J; junction bases left unmatched: 4. With regard to this clone: Its antigen remains unidentified.

60 Vbeta and 13 Jbeta primers were used in PCR. Clones were sequenced by immunoSEQ multiplex PCR, and TCRdb holds only the in-frame ones, with some missing. The sample has 70,000 to 95,000 clones; over 75% are singletons. Sequenced input: PBMCs. The TCR comes from a man aged 18 to 29 in good health and CMV-seronegative. This chain links TRBV19 with TRBJ1-2, with 8 bases matching TRBD1. This chain's CDR3 is CASSSRTGPNYGYTF. The DNA for the CDR3 is TGTGCCAGTAGTAGCAGGACAGGGCCTAACTATGGCTACACCTTC.